This record covers a single TCR beta chain. Its antigen is currently unknown. The sample comes from a study of CD8+CD57+ T cells in acquired aplastic anemia. In the study overall: Sorting CD4+ and CD8+ cells gave DNA averaging approximately 3 ug.

Profiles of TCR beta VDJ and CDR3 were generated from a genomic DNA template. TCRdb processed the reads anew with MiXCR; each CDR3 protein has one entry. This sample carries roughly 200,000 distinct CDR3 sequences, 60% to 80% of them seen once, and the ten largest clones take roughly 50%. The V and J ends lost 7 bases and 10 bases respectively, with 14 bases between them. The CDR3 loop spans 12 amino acids. The germline gives CDR1 SGHTA, CDR2 FQGNSA. Patients included in sequencing had previously demonstrated CD8+CD57+ cell expansion by flow cytometry. Each patient had severe acquired aplastic anemia. Study outcomes and limitations: Any difference that existed in CD8+ Simpson's diversity between patients and controls was not significant. The study identified roughly 29 CD8+ CDR3 sequences shared by patients and controls.

The material sequenced was sorted CD4+, CD8+, or CD8+CD57+ T cells (not recorded which) from PBMCs. This sequence joins TRBV7-2 and TRBJ2-1; D is unclear. The receptor was derived from a human donor with aplastic anemia. CDR3 in DNA: TGTGCCAGCACCTCAGCTGTACAAGAGCAGTTCTTC. This translates into CASTSAVQEQFF. Drawing the rest from reference TRBV7-2 and TRBJ2-1, the complete variable domain is GAGVSQSPSNKVTEKGKDVELRCDPISGHTALYWYRQSLGQGLEFLIYFQGNSAPDKSGLPSDRFSAERTGGSVSTLTIQRTQQEDSAVYLCASTSAVQEQFFGPGTRLTVL.